These 27 T cell receptor beta chains originate from one sample sequenced in a study of OX40 agonist ivuxolimab in advanced cancers. TCRdb keeps only in-frame clones here, not all; method: immunoSEQ multiplex PCR. There are about 54,000 clones in the sample; 80% to 90% occur only once, and about 1.4% lies in the top ten. Specimen: CD4+ or CD8+ T cells sorted from blood, collected in a trial of the OX40 agonist ivuxolimab. The receptor source for this set is an adult with an advanced solid tumor such as melanoma, head and neck, liver or kidney cancer.

V gene TRBV6-1 combines with J gene TRBJ1-5, with D possibly being TRBD1 (6 bases). The V and J ends lost 4 bases and 6 bases respectively, with 22 bases between them. The CDR3 is 17 residues long. Germline V gene data show CDR1 as MNHNS and CDR2 as SASEGT. CDR3 loop: CASSATTTGPAGQPQHF. CDR3 bases: TGTGCCAGCAGTGCCACCACGACAGGCCCCGCAGGTCAGCCCCAGCATTTT.

The chain recombines TRBV2 with TRBJ1-2; D uncertain. The germline V gene has CDR1 SNHLY and CDR2 FYNNEI. The CDR3 contains 13 residues. Trimming removed 4 bases from V and 4 bases from J, with 10 bases in between. The CDR3 DNA sequence: TGTGCCAGCAGTGGAGAGCGACGCTATGGCTACACCTTC. The encoded protein is CASSGERRYGYTF.

The chain combines TRBV9 with TRBJ2-1, with unresolved D. Germline assignment: CDR1 SGDLS and CDR2 YYNGEE. CDR3 length: 15 residues. V was pared by 4 bases and J by 6 bases, with 17 bases between. The CDR3 loop reads CASSQVGVPSNEQFF. CDR3 in DNA: TGTGCCAGCAGCCAAGTAGGAGTCCCTAGCAATGAGCAGTTCTTC.

CDR3 nucleotides: TGTGCCAGTAGGGATCGGGACCAAGGGATGACTGAAGCTTTCTTT. Its translation: CASRDRDQGMTEAFF. V gene TRBV19 combines with J gene TRBJ1-1; perhaps TRBD1 as D (5 bases). Trimming removed 6 bases from V and 5 bases from J, with 19 bases in between. Germline V lookup: CDR1 LNHDA, CDR2 SQIVND (reference sequence). This CDR3 region has 15 residues.

V usage is TRBV30 and J usage is TRBJ2-7; TRBD1 might be the D (5 bases). CDR1 is GTSNPN and CDR2 is SVGIG in the germline V gene (reference sequence). Trimming left V 4 bases short and J 4 bases short, with 14 bases between. This CDR3 has 13 residues. The CDR3 sequence: CAWMKQGTYEQYF. In DNA, the CDR3 is TGTGCCTGGATGAAGCAGGGAACGTACGAGCAGTACTTC.

The chain has TRBV10-3 and TRBJ2-1; 8 bases fit TRBD1. The V gene's germline CDR1 is ENHRY and CDR2 SYGVKD. J lost 6 bases, V lost 0 bases, and 4 bases had no gene match. CDR3 length: 15 amino acids. CDR3 sequence (DNA): TGTGCCATCAGTGAGTCGTCGACAGGGGTCAATGAGCAGTTCTTC. This sequence encodes CAISESSTGVNEQFF.

The chain recombines TRBV7-2 with TRBJ1-1; no clear D. The CDR3 has 13 amino acids. Trimming took 4 bases from V and 1 from J, leaving 7 bases between them. CDR1 SGHTA and CDR2 FQGNSA come from the germline V gene. Here the CDR3 reads CASSSQRNTEAFF. The CDR3 nucleotides are TGTGCCAGCAGCTCACAACGGAACACTGAAGCTTTCTTT.

This sequence joins TRBV6-6 and TRBJ1-2; no firm D call. The length of the CDR3 is 16 residues. The V gene's germline CDR1 is MNHNY and CDR2 SVGAGI (reference sequence). V shed 4 bases and J shed 4 bases, with 19 bases lying between them. CDR3 coding DNA: TGTGCCAGCAGTTCCGAATCCCGGGGAGGTAGCTATGGCTACACCTTC. This gives the protein CASSSESRGGSYGYTF.

This chain connects TRBV9 to TRBJ1-3; D remains unclear. V lost 0 bases and J 0 bases, leaving 13 bases between the germline ends. In germline, CDR1 is SGDLS, CDR2 YYNGEE. CDR3 length: 17 amino acids. CDR3 in amino acids: CASSVVPGFVSGNTIYF. In DNA form, the CDR3 reads TGTGCCAGCAGCGTAGTCCCAGGTTTCGTCTCTGGAAACACCATATATTTT.

CDR3 in amino acids: CAWTSGANVLTF. In DNA, the CDR3 is TGTGCCTGGACTTCTGGGGCCAACGTCCTGACTTTC. The chain couples TRBV30 to TRBJ2-6; D ambiguous. With 4 bases removed from V and 1 base from J, the gap between germline ends came to 2 bases. The germline V gene has CDR1 GTSNPN and CDR2 SVGIG (reference sequence). The CDR3 is 12 residues long.

This chain joins TRBV27 and TRBJ1-5, with D unresolved. Trimming left V 3 bases short and J 4 bases short, with 10 bases between. The CDR3 runs to 14 residues. Per germline, CDR1 MNHEY and CDR2 SMNVEV (reference sequence). DNA for the CDR3: TGTGCCAGCAGTTTCAGGCCAGAAAATCAGCCCCAGCATTTT. Its translation: CASSFRPENQPQHF.

The chain has TRBV28 and TRBJ2-5; 7 bases line up with TRBD1. Trimming removed 1 base from V and 2 bases from J; junction bases left unmatched: 7. CDR3 length: 16 residues. Germline V gene lookup returns CDR1 MDHEN and CDR2 SYDVKM. For the CDR3, the DNA is TGTGCCAGCAGTTTATTAGGCAGGGGGAGTCAAGAGACCCAGTACTTC. This sequence encodes CASSLLGRGSQETQYF. Based on the CDR3 plus reference TRBV28 and TRBJ2-5, the full variable domain is DVKVTQSSRYLVKRTGEKVFLECVQDMDHENMFWYRQDPGLGLRLIYFSYDVKMKEKGDIPEGYSVSREKKERFSLILESASTNQTSMYLCASSLLGRGSQETQYFGPGTRLLVL.

This rearrangement joins TRBV28 to TRBJ2-7, with a possible D match to TRBD1 (5 bases). This CDR3 is 13 amino acids long. Germline V gene sequence: CDR1 MDHEN, CDR2 SYDVKM. The ends were cut back, 8 bases at V and 4 bases at J, with 15 bases in the middle. DNA of the CDR3: TGTGCCAGCGCTCCAGGGCAGTCTTACGAGCAGTACTTC. Encoded protein: CASAPGQSYEQYF.

The chain is built from TRBV29-1 and TRBJ2-1, with 7 bases fitting TRBD2. CDR1 and CDR2 from the germline V gene are SQVTM and ANQGSEA. J was trimmed by 1 base and V by 6 bases; bases with no gene match: 9. CDR3 size: 15 residues. The CDR3 nucleotides are TGCAGCGTCTCTGGTGGCGGGAGTTCCTACAATGAGCAGTTCTTC. It codes for CSVSGGGSSYNEQFF.

The V gene is TRBV6-6, the J gene TRBJ1-2; 8 bases match TRBD1. Germline V gene sequence: CDR1 MNHNY, CDR2 SVGAGI (reference sequence). V lost 0 bases to trimming and J lost 2 bases; unmatched junction nucleotides: 2. The CDR3 extends over 15 amino acids. The CDR3 protein is CASSYSTGVNYGYTF. The CDR3 coding sequence is TGTGCCAGCAGTTACTCGACAGGGGTGAACTATGGCTACACCTTC.

A single count supports this clone. V gene TRBV27 combines with J gene TRBJ2-3; 9 nucleotides agree with TRBD2. The CDR3 is 13 amino acids. Germline trimming cut 6 bases from V and 4 bases from J; bases unmatched to any gene: 2. Germline V lookup: CDR1 MNHEY, CDR2 SMNVEV (reference sequence). The CDR3: CASRVAGADTQYF. CDR3 nucleotide sequence: TGTGCCAGCAGGGTAGCGGGAGCAGATACGCAGTATTTT.

The chain carries TRBV10-2 and TRBJ2-7; weak D call: TRBD1 (5 bases). CDR1 is WSHSY and CDR2 is SAAADI in the germline V gene. V was clipped by 2 bases and J by 5 bases, with 10 bases between them. The CDR3 spans 13 residues. CDR3 sequence: CASSEPGINEQYF. The DNA of the CDR3 is TGCGCCAGCAGTGAGCCAGGGATCAACGAGCAGTACTTC.

The rearrangement uses TRBV6-5 and TRBJ2-6; no clear D gene. The CDR3 length is 15 residues. Between the trimmed V and J ends, which lost 2 bases and 0 bases, there was a span of 5 bases. The germline V gene has CDR1 MNHEY and CDR2 SVGAGI. The CDR3 DNA follows: TGTGCCAGCAGTTACCGGAGCTCTGGGGCCAACGTCCTGACTTTC. Protein: CASSYRSSGANVLTF.

The rearrangement links TRBV28 to TRBJ2-7; TRBD1 matches at 7 bases. Germline-derived CDR1 and CDR2 are MDHEN and SYDVKM. The length of the CDR3 is 18 residues. With 7 bases clipped from V and 0 bases from J, the junction kept 18 bases outside the gene matches. CDR3 amino acids: CASTPRGMVDRASYEQYF. The CDR3 bases are TGTGCCAGCACGCCCAGGGGGATGGTCGACAGGGCCTCCTACGAGCAGTACTTC. Supplemented by reference TRBV28 and TRBJ2-7, the full variable domain reads DVKVTQSSRYLVKRTGEKVFLECVQDMDHENMFWYRQDPGLGLRLIYFSYDVKMKEKGDIPEGYSVSREKKERFSLILESASTNQTSMYLCASTPRGMVDRASYEQYFGPGTRLTVT.

The chain recombines TRBV9 with TRBJ2-2, with TRBD2 matching 10 bases. CDR3 length: 18 amino acids. V was pared by 4 bases and J by 1 base, with 10 bases of the junction left unmatched. Germline V gene data show CDR1 as SGDLS and CDR2 as YYNGEE. The CDR3 DNA follows: TGTGCCAGCAGCTTCCTGCCGGCTAGCGGGAGGAACACCGGGGAGCTGTTTTTT. Translating it yields CASSFLPASGRNTGELFF. The entire variable domain, with the rest obtained from reference TRBV9 and TRBJ2-2, is as follows: DSGVTQTPKHLITATGQRVTLRCSPRSGDLSVYWYQQSLDQGLQFLIQYYNGEERAKGNILERFSAQQFPDLHSELNLSSLELGDSALYFCASSFLPASGRNTGELFFGEGSRLTVL.

The chain employs TRBV4-1 and TRBJ1-2; 9 nucleotides line up with TRBD1. This CDR3 contains 15 residues. V lost 4 bases and J lost 7; bases outside the gene matches: 10. Per the germline V gene, CDR1 is MGHRA and CDR2 is YSYEKL. The CDR3 region is CASSPDRGLGLGYTF. The CDR3 nucleotides are TGCGCCAGCAGCCCGGACAGGGGTCTAGGGCTTGGCTACACCTTC.

The rearrangement uses TRBV4-2 and TRBJ2-3, with a weak D call TRBD2 (6 bases). The germline V and J ends were trimmed by 4 bases and 5 bases, with 10 bases remaining between them. CDR1 is LGHNA, CDR2 YNFKEQ, per germline. CDR3 size: 13 residues. The CDR3 region has the DNA TGTGCCAGCAGCCCGAGCGGGTTAGATACGCAGTATTTT. It translates to CASSPSGLDTQYF.

The chain couples TRBV7-9 to TRBJ1-1; D is possibly TRBD1 (5 bases). The CDR3 has 13 residues. The ends were cut back, 7 bases at V and 6 bases at J, with 15 bases in the middle. Germline CDR1 is SEHNR and CDR2 is FQNEAQ (reference sequence). The CDR3 nucleotides are TGTGCCAGCACCCAAAGCCGGGGGGCTGAAGCTTTCTTT. It yields the protein CASTQSRGAEAFF.

This chain uses TRBV27 with TRBJ1-1, with a weak D call TRBD1 (5 bases). The CDR3 contains 15 residues. Per the germline V gene, CDR1 is MNHEY and CDR2 is SMNVEV (reference sequence). V lost 2 bases, J lost 0 bases, and 10 bases lay in between. CDR3 residues: CASSLSRQMNTEAFF. Here the CDR3 DNA reads TGTGCCAGCAGTTTAAGTAGACAGATGAACACTGAAGCTTTCTTT.

The chain is built from TRBV20-1 and TRBJ2-7; D is unclear. The CDR3 has 11 amino acids. V was cut by 3 bases and J by 3 bases, with 6 bases left in between. Per germline, CDR1 DFQATT and CDR2 SNEGSKA (reference sequence). In DNA form, the CDR3 reads TGCAGTGCTAGTGCTGGCTACGAGCAGTACTTC. Protein product: CSASAGYEQYF.

The chain has TRBV5-1 and TRBJ1-1; no firm D call. The CDR3 covers 14 residues. Trimming cost V 0 bases and J 0 bases, with 6 bases left between them. In germline, CDR1 is SGHRS, CDR2 YFSETQ. The CDR3 spells CASSLGILNTEAFF. The CDR3 DNA sequence: TGCGCCAGCAGCTTGGGGATTTTGAACACTGAAGCTTTCTTT.

This rearrangement joins TRBV5-6 to TRBJ1-1, with 9 bases identical to TRBD1. V was pared by 3 bases and J by 8 bases, with 2 bases of the junction left unmatched. This CDR3 region has 12 residues. CDR1 SGHDT and CDR2 YYEEEE come from the germline V gene. CDR3 DNA: TGTGCCAGCAGCTCCGGGACAGGGGAAGCTTTCTTT. Protein: CASSSGTGEAFF.